Following are 2 T cell receptor beta chains from one sample sequenced in a study of cytomegalovirus exposure and HLA in healthy donors. PCR used 60 Vbeta primers and 13 Jbeta primers. Generated by immunoSEQ multiplex PCR, the TCRdb table keeps only in-frame clones and is missing some. This sample contains 40,000 or so clones. Material for sequencing was PBMCs. Receptors originate from a man aged 30-40 years in good health and CMV-seronegative.

V gene TRBV18 combines with J gene TRBJ1-2; possible D gene TRBD1, 5 bases. Germline CDR1 KGHSH, CDR2 LQKENI. The CDR3 has 16 residues. The germline V and J ends were trimmed by 2 bases and 6 bases, with 19 bases remaining between them. CDR3 sequence reads: CASSPGGGNRRDGYTF. The CDR3 DNA is TGTGCCAGCTCACCAGGCGGAGGGAACAGGAGAGATGGCTACACCTTC.

The CDR3 is CASSGGYEQYF. In DNA form, the CDR3 reads TGTGCCAGCAGTGGAGGCTACGAGCAGTACTTC. The chain combines TRBV5-6 with TRBJ2-7; tentative D call: TRBD2 (5 bases). V gave up 5 bases and J gave up 3 bases, with 6 bases separating them. The CDR3 length is 11 residues. From germline, CDR1 is SGHDT and CDR2 YYEEEE.